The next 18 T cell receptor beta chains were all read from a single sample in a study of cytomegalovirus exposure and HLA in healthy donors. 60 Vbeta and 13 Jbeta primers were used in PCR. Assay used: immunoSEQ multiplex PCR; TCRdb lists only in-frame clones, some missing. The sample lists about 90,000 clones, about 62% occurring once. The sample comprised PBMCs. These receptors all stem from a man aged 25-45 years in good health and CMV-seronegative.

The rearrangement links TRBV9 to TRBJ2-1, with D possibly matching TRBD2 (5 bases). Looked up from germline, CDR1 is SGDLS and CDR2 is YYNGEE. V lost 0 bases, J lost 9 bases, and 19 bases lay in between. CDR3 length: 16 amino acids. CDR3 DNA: TGTGCCAGCAGCGTAGTGGAGGTGGAGGAAATTGTTGAGCAGTTCTTC. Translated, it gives CASSVVEVEEIVEQFF.

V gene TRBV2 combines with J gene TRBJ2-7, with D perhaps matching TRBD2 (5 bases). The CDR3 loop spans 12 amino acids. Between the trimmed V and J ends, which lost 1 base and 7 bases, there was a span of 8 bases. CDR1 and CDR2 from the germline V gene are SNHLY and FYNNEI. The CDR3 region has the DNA TGTGCCAGCAGTGAAGGAGGGCCTGAGCAGTACTTC. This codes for CASSEGGPEQYF.

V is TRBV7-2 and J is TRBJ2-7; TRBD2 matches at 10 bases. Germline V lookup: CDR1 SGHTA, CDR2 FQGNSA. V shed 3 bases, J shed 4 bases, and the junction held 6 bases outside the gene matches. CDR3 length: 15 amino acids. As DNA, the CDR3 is TGTGCCAGCAGCTTTTCTAGCGGGAGTCAGTACGAGCAGTACTTC. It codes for CASSFSSGSQYEQYF.

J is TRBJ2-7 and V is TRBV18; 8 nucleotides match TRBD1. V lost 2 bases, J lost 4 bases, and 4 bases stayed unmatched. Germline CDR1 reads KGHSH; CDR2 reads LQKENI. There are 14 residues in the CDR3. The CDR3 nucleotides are TGTGCCAGCTCACCAGGGGACAGGTGGTACGAGCAGTACTTC. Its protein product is CASSPGDRWYEQYF. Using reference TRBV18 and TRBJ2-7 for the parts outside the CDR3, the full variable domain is NAGVMQNPRHLVRRRGQEARLRCSPMKGHSHVYWYRQLPEEGLKFMVYLQKENIIDESGMPKERFSAEFPKEGPSILRIQQVVRGDSAAYFCASSPGDRWYEQYFGPGTRLTVT.

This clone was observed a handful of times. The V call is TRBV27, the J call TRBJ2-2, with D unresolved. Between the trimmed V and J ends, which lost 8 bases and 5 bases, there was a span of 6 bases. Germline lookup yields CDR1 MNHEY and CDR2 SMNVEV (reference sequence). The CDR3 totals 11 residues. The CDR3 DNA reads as TGTGCCAGCGGCCTTACCGGGGAGCTGTTTTTT. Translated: CASGLTGELFF.

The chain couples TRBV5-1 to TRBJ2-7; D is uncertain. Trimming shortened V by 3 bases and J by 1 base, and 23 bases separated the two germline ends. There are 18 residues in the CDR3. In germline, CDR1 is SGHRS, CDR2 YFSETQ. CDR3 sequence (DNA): TGCGCCAGCAGCTATACAGTCCCGGAAGGAATAATTTCCTACGAGCAGTACTTC. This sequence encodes CASSYTVPEGIISYEQYF. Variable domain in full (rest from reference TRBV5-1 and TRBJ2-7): KAGVTQTPRYLIKTRGQQVTLSCSPISGHRSVSWYQQTPGQGLQFLFEYFSETQRNKGNFPGRFSGRQFSNSRSEMNVSTLELGDSALYLCASSYTVPEGIISYEQYFGPGTRLTVT.

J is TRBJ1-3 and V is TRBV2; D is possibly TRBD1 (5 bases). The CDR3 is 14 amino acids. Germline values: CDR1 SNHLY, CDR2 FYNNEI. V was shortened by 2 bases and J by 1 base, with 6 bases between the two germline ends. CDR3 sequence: CASSEQGSGNTIYF. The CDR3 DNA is TGTGCCAGCAGTGAACAGGGTTCTGGAAACACCATATATTTT.

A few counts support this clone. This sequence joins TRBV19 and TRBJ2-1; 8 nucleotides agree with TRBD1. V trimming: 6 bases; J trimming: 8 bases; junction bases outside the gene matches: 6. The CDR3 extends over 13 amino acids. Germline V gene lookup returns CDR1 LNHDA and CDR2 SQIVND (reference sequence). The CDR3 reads CASRRDRWDEQFF. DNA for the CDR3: TGTGCCAGTAGGCGGGACAGGTGGGATGAGCAGTTCTTC.

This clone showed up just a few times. Written as DNA, the CDR3 is TGTGCCCGTGGGAGTTTTCCCTCTTTCCTTGGCAATGAGCAGTTCTTC. This codes for CARGSFPSFLGNEQFF. The chain uses TRBV30 and TRBJ2-1; D is possibly TRBD2 (5 bases). CDR3 length equals 16 residues. Germline CDR1 GTSNPN, CDR2 SVGIG (reference sequence). With 8 bases removed from V and 6 bases from J, the gap between germline ends came to 26 bases.

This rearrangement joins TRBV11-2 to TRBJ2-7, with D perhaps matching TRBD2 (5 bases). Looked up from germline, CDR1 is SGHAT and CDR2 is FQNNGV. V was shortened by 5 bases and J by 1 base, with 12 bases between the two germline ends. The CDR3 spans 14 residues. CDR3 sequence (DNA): TGTGCCAGCAGCGCCTACCGGGAATCCTACGAGCAGTACTTC. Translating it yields CASSAYRESYEQYF.

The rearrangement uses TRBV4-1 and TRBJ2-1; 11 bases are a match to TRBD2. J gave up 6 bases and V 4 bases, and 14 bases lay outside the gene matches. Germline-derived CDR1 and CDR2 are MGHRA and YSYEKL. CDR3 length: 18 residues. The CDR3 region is CASSPWLAGGLSGNEQFF. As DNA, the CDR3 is TGCGCCAGCAGCCCCTGGTTAGCGGGGGGGTTATCGGGCAATGAGCAGTTCTTC.

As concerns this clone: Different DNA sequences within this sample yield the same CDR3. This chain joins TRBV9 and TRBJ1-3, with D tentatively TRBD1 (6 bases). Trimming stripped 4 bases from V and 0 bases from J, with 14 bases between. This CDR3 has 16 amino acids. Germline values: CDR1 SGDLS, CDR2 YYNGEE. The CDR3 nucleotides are TGTGCCAGCAGCTTTCAGGACAGCTACTCTGGAAACACCATATATTTT. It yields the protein CASSFQDSYSGNTIYF.

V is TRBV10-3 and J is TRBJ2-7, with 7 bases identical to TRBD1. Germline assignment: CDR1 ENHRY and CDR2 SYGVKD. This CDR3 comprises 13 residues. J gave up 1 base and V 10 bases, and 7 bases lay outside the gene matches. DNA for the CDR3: TGTGCCACTCAGGGACAGTCATCCTACGAGCAGTACTTC. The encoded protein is CATQGQSSYEQYF.

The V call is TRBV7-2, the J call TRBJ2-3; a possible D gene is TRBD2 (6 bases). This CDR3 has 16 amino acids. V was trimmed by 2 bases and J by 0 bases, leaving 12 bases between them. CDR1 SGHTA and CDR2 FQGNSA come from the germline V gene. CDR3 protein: CASSLRRAASTDTQYF. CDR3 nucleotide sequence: TGTGCCAGCAGCTTAAGGAGGGCAGCAAGCACAGATACGCAGTATTTT.

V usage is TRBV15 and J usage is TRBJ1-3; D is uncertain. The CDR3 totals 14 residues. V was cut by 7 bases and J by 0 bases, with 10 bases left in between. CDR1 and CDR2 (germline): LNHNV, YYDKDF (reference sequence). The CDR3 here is CATTGILSGNTIYF. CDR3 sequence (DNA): TGTGCCACCACCGGGATCCTCTCTGGAAACACCATATATTTT. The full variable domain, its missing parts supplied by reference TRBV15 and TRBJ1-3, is DAMVIQNPRYQVTQFGKPVTLSCSQTLNHNVMYWYQQKSSQAPKLLFHYYDKDFNNEADTPDNFQSRRPNTSFCFLDIRSPGLGDTAMYLCATTGILSGNTIYFGEGSWLTVV.

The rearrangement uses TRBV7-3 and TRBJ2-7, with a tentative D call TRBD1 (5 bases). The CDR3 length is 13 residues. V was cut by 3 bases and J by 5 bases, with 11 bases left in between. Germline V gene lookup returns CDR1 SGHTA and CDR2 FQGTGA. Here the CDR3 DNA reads TGTGCCAGCAGCTTCCGTCAGGGAAACGAGCAGTACTTC. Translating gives CASSFRQGNEQYF.

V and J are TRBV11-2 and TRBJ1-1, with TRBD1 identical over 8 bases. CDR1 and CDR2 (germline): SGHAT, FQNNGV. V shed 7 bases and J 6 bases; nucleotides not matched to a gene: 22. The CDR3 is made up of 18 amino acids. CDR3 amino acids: CASNGPRGQEGWDAEAFF. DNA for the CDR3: TGTGCCAGCAACGGACCCCGGGGACAGGAGGGGTGGGACGCTGAAGCTTTCTTT. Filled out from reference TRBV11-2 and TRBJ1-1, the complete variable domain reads EAGVAQSPRYKIIEKRQSVAFWCNPISGHATLYWYQQILGQGPKLLIQFQNNGVVDDSQLPKDRFSAERLKGVDSTLKIQPAKLEDSAVYLCASNGPRGQEGWDAEAFFGQGTRLTVV.

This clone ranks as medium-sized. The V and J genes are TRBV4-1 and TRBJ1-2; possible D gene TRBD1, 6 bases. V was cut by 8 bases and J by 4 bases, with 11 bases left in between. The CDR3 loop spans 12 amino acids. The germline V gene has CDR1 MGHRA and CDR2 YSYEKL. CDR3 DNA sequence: TGCGCCAGCCGAGGGGGGGCCTATGGCTACACCTTC. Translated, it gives CASRGGAYGYTF.